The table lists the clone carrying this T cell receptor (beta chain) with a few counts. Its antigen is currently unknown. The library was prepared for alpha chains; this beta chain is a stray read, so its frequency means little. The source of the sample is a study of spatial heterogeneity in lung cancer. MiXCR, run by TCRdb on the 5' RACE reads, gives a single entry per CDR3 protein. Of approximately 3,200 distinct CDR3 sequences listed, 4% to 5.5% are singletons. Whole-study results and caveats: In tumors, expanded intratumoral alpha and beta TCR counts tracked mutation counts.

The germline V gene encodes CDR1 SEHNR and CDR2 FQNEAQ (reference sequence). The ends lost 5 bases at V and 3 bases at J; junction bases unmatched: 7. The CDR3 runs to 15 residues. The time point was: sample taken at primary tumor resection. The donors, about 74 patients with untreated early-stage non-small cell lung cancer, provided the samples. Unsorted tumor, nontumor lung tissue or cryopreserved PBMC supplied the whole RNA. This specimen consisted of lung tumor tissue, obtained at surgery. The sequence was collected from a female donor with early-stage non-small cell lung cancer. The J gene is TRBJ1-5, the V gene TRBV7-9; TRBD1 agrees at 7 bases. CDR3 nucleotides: TGTGCCAGCAGCGAGGCGACAGGGACCAATCAGCCCCAGCATTTT. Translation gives CASSEATGTNQPQHF. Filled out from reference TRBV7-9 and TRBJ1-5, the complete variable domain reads DTGVSQNPRHKITKRGQNVTFRCDPISEHNRLYWYRQTLGQGPEFLTYFQNEAQLEKSRLLSDRFSAERPKGSFSTLEIQRTEQGDSAMYLCASSEATGTNQPQHFGDGTRLSIL.